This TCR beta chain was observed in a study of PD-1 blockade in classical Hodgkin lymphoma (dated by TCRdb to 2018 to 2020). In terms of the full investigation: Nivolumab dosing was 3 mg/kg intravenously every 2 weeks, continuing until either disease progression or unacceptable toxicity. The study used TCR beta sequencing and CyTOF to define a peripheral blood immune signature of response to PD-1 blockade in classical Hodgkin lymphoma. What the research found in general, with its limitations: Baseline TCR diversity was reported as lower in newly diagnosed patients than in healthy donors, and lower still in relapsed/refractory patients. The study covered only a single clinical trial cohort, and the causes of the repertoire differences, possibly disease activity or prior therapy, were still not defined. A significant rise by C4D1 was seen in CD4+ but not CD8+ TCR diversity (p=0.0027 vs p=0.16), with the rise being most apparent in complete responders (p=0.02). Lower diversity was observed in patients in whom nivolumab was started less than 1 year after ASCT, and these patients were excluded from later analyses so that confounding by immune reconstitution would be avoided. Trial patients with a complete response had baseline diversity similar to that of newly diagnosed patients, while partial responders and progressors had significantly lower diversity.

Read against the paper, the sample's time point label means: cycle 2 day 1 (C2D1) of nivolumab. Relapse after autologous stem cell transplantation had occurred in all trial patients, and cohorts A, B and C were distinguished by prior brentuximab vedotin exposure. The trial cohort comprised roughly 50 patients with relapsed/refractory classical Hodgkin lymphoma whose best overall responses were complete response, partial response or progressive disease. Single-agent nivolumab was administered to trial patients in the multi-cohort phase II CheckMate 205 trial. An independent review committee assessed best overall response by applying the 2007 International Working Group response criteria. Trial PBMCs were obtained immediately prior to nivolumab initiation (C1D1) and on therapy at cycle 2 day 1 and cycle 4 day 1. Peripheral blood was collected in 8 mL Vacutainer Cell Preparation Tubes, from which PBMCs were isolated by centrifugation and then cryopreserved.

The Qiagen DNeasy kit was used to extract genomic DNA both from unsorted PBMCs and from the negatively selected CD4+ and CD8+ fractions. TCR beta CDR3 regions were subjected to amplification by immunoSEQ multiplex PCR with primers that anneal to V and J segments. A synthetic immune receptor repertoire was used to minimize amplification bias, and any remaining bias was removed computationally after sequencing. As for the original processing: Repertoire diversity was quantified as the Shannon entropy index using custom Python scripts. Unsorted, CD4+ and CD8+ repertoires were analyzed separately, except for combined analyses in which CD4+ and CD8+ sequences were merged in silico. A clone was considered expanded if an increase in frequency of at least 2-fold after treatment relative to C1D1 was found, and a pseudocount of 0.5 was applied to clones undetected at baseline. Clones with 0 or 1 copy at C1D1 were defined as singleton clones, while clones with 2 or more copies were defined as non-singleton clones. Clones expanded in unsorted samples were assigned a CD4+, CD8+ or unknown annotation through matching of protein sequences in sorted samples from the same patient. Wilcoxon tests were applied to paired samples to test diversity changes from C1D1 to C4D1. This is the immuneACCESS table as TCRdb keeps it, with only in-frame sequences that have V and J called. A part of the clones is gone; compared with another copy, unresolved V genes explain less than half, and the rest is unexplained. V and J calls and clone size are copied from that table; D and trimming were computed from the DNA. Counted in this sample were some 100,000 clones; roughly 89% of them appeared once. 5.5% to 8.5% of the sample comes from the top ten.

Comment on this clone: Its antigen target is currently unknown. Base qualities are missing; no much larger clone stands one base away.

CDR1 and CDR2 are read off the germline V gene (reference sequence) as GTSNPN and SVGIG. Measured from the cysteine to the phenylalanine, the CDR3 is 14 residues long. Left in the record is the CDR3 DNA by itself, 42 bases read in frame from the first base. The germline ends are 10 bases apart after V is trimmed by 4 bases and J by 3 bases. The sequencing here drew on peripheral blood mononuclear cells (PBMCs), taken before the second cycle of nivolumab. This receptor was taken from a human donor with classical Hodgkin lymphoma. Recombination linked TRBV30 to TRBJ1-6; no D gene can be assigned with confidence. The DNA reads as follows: TGTGCCTGGACGTATAGGATCTATAATTCACCCCTCCACTTT. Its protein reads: CAWTYRIYNSPLHF.